This T cell receptor (beta chain) was recorded in a study of response to subunit inactivated influenza vaccine. Study results and limitations: Authors suggested each seasonal flu vaccination may recruit only limited numbers of new T cells.

Using its own MiXCR run on the RT-PCR reads, TCRdb lists one record per CDR3 protein. The sample consists of about 500,000 distinct CDR3 sequences, approximately 15% of them appearing once. This CDR3 is built from 12 residues. Trimming cost V 5 bases and J 2 bases, with 9 bases left between them. Germline assignment: CDR1 DFQATT and CDR2 SNEGSKA (reference sequence). About this clonotype itself: Its antigen is still unknown.

The chain employs TRBV20-1 and TRBJ1-1, with D perhaps matching TRBD1 (5 bases). Sequenced here: CD4+ T cells sorted from PBMCs, sampled less than 30 months after vaccination. The clonotype was recovered from a man in his fifties or sixties who received an inactivated influenza vaccine. CDR3 bases: TGCAGTGCTGTCCAGGGAAACACTGAAGCTTTCTTT. This sequence encodes CSAVQGNTEAFF.